Listed below are T cell receptor beta chains from one sample, sequenced in a study of a mutant IDH1 vaccine in newly diagnosed glioma. Antigens for these TCRs are unknown. The assay was immunoSEQ multiplex PCR, and TCRdb's table has in-frame clones only and misses some. Here the sample spans 60,000 or so clones, around 84% being singletons. The sequencing used PBMCs, collected from a glioma patient whose treatment included an IDH1 peptide vaccine. The receptors originated from a man aged 30 to 39 with glioma. Both conserved end residues are part of each CDR3. D genes are given only for firm matches. Expanded clones are given a class, and other clones once, few, many or no size at all.

j_call: TRBJ2-5; clone_size: NA; d_call: TRBD1; v_call: TRBV28; cdr3_nt: TGTGCCAGCAAACCCCAAGGGACAGGAGGGGAGACCCAGTACTTC; cdr3_aa: CASKPQGTGGETQYF
j_call: TRBJ2-4; clone_size: NA; d_call: TRBD1; v_call: TRBV27; cdr3_nt: TGTGCCAGCAGTCGCTTTAATCCGGGACAGGGGCCATTTGCCAAAAACATTCAGTACTTC; cdr3_aa: CASSRFNPGQGPFAKNIQYF
j_call: TRBJ1-4; clone_size: NA; d_call: NA; v_call: TRBV27; cdr3_nt: TGTGCCAGCAGTCCCTCCCTTGACCCCGGAAAACTGTTTTTT; cdr3_aa: CASSPSLDPGKLFF
j_call: TRBJ2-5; clone_size: NA; d_call: NA; v_call: TRBV7-9; cdr3_nt: TGTGCCAGCAGCTTAGAACTGCAAGAGACCCAGTACTTC; cdr3_aa: CASSLELQETQYF
j_call: TRBJ1-1; clone_size: NA; d_call: NA; v_call: TRBV19; cdr3_nt: TGTGCCAGTAGTATAGAGGCGGAAGCTTTCTTT; cdr3_aa: CASSIEAEAFF
j_call: TRBJ2-5; clone_size: NA; d_call: TRBD2; v_call: TRBV6-6; cdr3_nt: TGTGCCAGCAGTCATATAGCGGGGGGTATCCAAGAGACCCAGTACTTC; cdr3_aa: CASSHIAGGIQETQYF
j_call: TRBJ2-3; clone_size: NA; d_call: TRBD2; v_call: TRBV5-6; cdr3_nt: TGTGCCAGCAGCCTACCCGGGACTAGCGGGGGGGAGGATACGCAGTATTTT; cdr3_aa: CASSLPGTSGGEDTQYF
j_call: TRBJ2-1; clone_size: NA; d_call: TRBD2; v_call: TRBV19; cdr3_nt: TGTGCCAGTAGTCCTCGACTAGCGGGGGGGCACAATGAGCAGTTCTTC; cdr3_aa: CASSPRLAGGHNEQFF
j_call: TRBJ1-6; clone_size: NA; d_call: NA; v_call: TRBV28; cdr3_nt: TGTGCCAGCAGCCAACCCGGACGGTTCTCCGCCTATAATTCACCCCTCCACTTT; cdr3_aa: CASSQPGRFSAYNSPLHF
j_call: TRBJ2-1; clone_size: NA; d_call: TRBD2; v_call: TRBV4-2; cdr3_nt: TGTGCCAGCAGCCAAGACCCTAGCGGGATATACAATGAGCAGTTCTTC; cdr3_aa: CASSQDPSGIYNEQFF
j_call: TRBJ1-4; clone_size: NA; d_call: NA; v_call: TRBV18; cdr3_nt: TGTGCCAGCTCACCACCCGGGGTCACGGGTGAAAAACTGTTTTTT; cdr3_aa: CASSPPGVTGEKLFF
j_call: TRBJ2-2; clone_size: few; d_call: TRBD2; v_call: TRBV5-1; cdr3_nt: TGCGCCAGCAGCCCGACTAGCGGGGGGACCGGGGAGCTGTTTTTT; cdr3_aa: CASSPTSGGTGELFF
j_call: TRBJ2-1; clone_size: NA; d_call: NA; v_call: TRBV15; cdr3_nt: TGTGCCACCAGCAGAGACAGGGAGAGTGAGCAGTTCTTC; cdr3_aa: CATSRDRESEQFF
j_call: TRBJ1-5; clone_size: few; d_call: NA; v_call: TRBV19; cdr3_nt: TGTGCCAGTACCCCCCGTGGTACGCAGCCCCAGCATTTT; cdr3_aa: CASTPRGTQPQHF
j_call: TRBJ2-5; clone_size: NA; d_call: TRBD1; v_call: TRBV15; cdr3_nt: TGTGCCACCAGCAGAGGACAGGGGGACTCGGAGCAGTACTTC; cdr3_aa: CATSRGQGDSEQYF
j_call: TRBJ2-5; clone_size: once; d_call: TRBD1; v_call: TRBV9; cdr3_nt: TGTGCCAGCAGTGCCAGGGGGCGAGGAGAGACCCAGTACTTC; cdr3_aa: CASSARGRGETQYF
j_call: TRBJ2-1; clone_size: NA; d_call: NA; v_call: TRBV19; cdr3_nt: TGTGCCAGCGACCCGGGACCTATGGGTGAGCAGTTCTTC; cdr3_aa: CASDPGPMGEQFF
j_call: TRBJ1-2; clone_size: NA; d_call: TRBD1; v_call: TRBV7-9; cdr3_nt: TGTGCCAGCAGCTTAAACACAGGGGGAAACTATGGCTACACCTTC; cdr3_aa: CASSLNTGGNYGYTF
j_call: TRBJ2-7; clone_size: NA; d_call: NA; v_call: TRBV7-9; cdr3_nt: TGTGCCAGCAGCTTGGGACAACTCTACGAGCAGTACTTC; cdr3_aa: CASSLGQLYEQYF
j_call: TRBJ1-3; clone_size: NA; d_call: NA; v_call: TRBV20-1; cdr3_nt: TGCAGTCCGGGGGGTACCATATATTTT; cdr3_aa: CSPGGTIYF
j_call: TRBJ2-1; clone_size: NA; d_call: TRBD2; v_call: TRBV2; cdr3_nt: TGTGCCAGCAAGACTAGCGGTTCCTACAATGAGCAGTTCTTC; cdr3_aa: CASKTSGSYNEQFF
j_call: TRBJ1-4; clone_size: NA; d_call: TRBD1; v_call: TRBV11-2; cdr3_nt: TGTGCCAGCAGCGTAAGGGGACAGGTTGATGAAAAACTGTTTTTT; cdr3_aa: CASSVRGQVDEKLFF
j_call: TRBJ2-7; clone_size: NA; d_call: TRBD2; v_call: TRBV2; cdr3_nt: TGTGCCAGCAGTGGGACTAGGAACGAGCAGTACTTC; cdr3_aa: CASSGTRNEQYF
j_call: TRBJ2-1; clone_size: NA; d_call: NA; v_call: TRBV5-1; cdr3_nt: TGCGCCAGCAGCGCCCAGGTGGTGGGCAATGAGCAGTTCTTC; cdr3_aa: CASSAQVVGNEQFF
j_call: TRBJ2-7; clone_size: NA; d_call: NA; v_call: TRBV5-1; cdr3_nt: TGCGCCAGCAGCTTAGGTGGCAGAGCTCCCTACGAGCAGTACTTC; cdr3_aa: CASSLGGRAPYEQYF
j_call: TRBJ1-1; clone_size: NA; d_call: NA; v_call: TRBV21-1; cdr3_nt: TGTGCCAGCGACTCGGGGATGAACACTGAAGCTTTCTTT; cdr3_aa: CASDSGMNTEAFF
j_call: TRBJ1-2; clone_size: NA; d_call: NA; v_call: TRBV4-1; cdr3_nt: TGCGCCAGCAGCCAAGACAGGGAGGGTCGGAACTATGGCTACACCTTC; cdr3_aa: CASSQDREGRNYGYTF
j_call: TRBJ2-5; clone_size: NA; d_call: TRBD2; v_call: TRBV5-1; cdr3_nt: TGCGCCAGCAGCCGTGGGGCGGGCGGGGGGAAACAAGAGACCCAGTACTTC; cdr3_aa: CASSRGAGGGKQETQYF
j_call: TRBJ1-5; clone_size: NA; d_call: NA; v_call: TRBV28; cdr3_nt: TGTGCCAGCACCACCTCGAGGTGGGGAGGAGATCAGCCCCAGCATTTT; cdr3_aa: CASTTSRWGGDQPQHF
j_call: TRBJ2-7; clone_size: NA; d_call: TRBD1; v_call: TRBV9; cdr3_nt: TGTGCCAGCAGCATACGACAGGGGGCTACGAGCGAGCAGTACTTC; cdr3_aa: CASSIRQGATSEQYF
j_call: TRBJ1-1; clone_size: few; d_call: NA; v_call: TRBV9; cdr3_nt: TGTGCCAGCAGCGTAGTTCAATATTGGTCAGGCACTGAAGCTTTCTTT; cdr3_aa: CASSVVQYWSGTEAFF